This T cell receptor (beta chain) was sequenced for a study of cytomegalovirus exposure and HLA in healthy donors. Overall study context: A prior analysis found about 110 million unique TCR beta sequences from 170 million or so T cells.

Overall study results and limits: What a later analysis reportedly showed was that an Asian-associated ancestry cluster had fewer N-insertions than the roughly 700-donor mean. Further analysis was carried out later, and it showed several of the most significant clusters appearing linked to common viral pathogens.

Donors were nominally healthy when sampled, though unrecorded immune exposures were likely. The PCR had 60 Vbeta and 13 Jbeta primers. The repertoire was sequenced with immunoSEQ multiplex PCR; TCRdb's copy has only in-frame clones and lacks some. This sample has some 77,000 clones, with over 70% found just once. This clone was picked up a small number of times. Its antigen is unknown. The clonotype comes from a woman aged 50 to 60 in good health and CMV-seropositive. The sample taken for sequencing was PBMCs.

DNA for the CDR3: TGTGCCAGCAGTGAGCTTTACATGCCAATGAACACTGAAGCTTTCTTT. Translated, it gives CASSELYMPMNTEAFF. The V call is TRBV25-1, the J call TRBJ1-1, with no clear D. This CDR3 comprises 16 residues. The V end lost 3 bases, the J end lost 0 bases, and 14 bases lay between the germline ends. The V gene's germline CDR1 is MGHDK and CDR2 SYGVNS.